A single sample is the source of the 10 T cell receptor beta chains below, sequenced in a study of cytomegalovirus exposure and HLA in healthy donors. The PCR employed 60 Vbeta primers together with 13 Jbeta primers. Clones were sequenced by immunoSEQ multiplex PCR, and TCRdb holds only the in-frame ones, with some missing. The data show around 200,000 clones, just over 75% seen once. Sequenced material: PBMCs. The receptors derive from a woman aged 25 to 39 in good health and CMV-seropositive.

The chain joins TRBV9 to TRBJ2-1, with 12 bases aligning to TRBD2. J lost 10 bases, V lost 0 bases, and 11 bases had no gene match. Germline V CDR1 and CDR2: SGDLS, YYNGEE. The length of the CDR3 is 17 residues. The CDR3: CASSVGGLAGLLEEQFF. The DNA for the CDR3 is TGTGCCAGCAGCGTAGGGGGACTAGCGGGCCTTTTGGAGGAGCAGTTCTTC.

The chain links TRBV19 to TRBJ1-1, with 8 positions matching TRBD1. Germline V gene sequence: CDR1 LNHDA, CDR2 SQIVND (reference sequence). The CDR3 sequence is 13 residues long. V shed 4 bases and J 9 bases; nucleotides not matched to a gene: 7. CDR3 nucleotides: TGTGCCAGTAGTAAGACAGGGGACGGTAAAGCTTTCTTT. Translation: CASSKTGDGKAFF.

The chain combines TRBV4-1 with TRBJ2-7, with a possible D match to TRBD1 (6 bases). Trimming removed 2 bases at V and 0 bases at J, with 8 bases between. The CDR3 covers 14 residues. The germline gives CDR1 MGHRA, CDR2 YSYEKL. CDR3: CASSQRTASYEQYF. As DNA, the CDR3 is TGCGCCAGCAGCCAAAGGACAGCCTCCTACGAGCAGTACTTC.

This clone appeared once. The gene calls are TRBV7-9 and TRBJ2-5; TRBD1 agrees at 11 bases. The CDR3 covers 15 residues. Germline-derived CDR1 and CDR2 are SEHNR and FQNEAQ (reference sequence). Losses at the gene ends were 3 bases for V and 5 bases for J; bases not matched to a gene: 5. CDR3 protein: CASSFWTGGEETQYF. The CDR3 DNA follows: TGTGCCAGCAGCTTCTGGACAGGGGGCGAGGAGACCCAGTACTTC.

The J gene is TRBJ1-2, the V gene TRBV27, with 7 bases that match TRBD1. CDR3 length equals 14 residues. Unmatched junction bases numbered 9, after V lost 1 base and J lost 10 bases. Looked up from germline, CDR1 is MNHEY and CDR2 is SMNVEV (reference sequence). Here the CDR3 reads CASSLLAGTVPYTF. Here the CDR3 DNA reads TGTGCCAGCAGTTTATTGGCGGGGACAGTCCCCTACACCTTC.

The chain combines TRBV7-2 with TRBJ2-3; TRBD2 matches 13 bases. The CDR3 is 18 amino acids. With V trimmed by 2 bases and J by 5 bases, 10 bases remained unmatched. The germline V gene has CDR1 SGHTA and CDR2 FQGNSA. The CDR3 is CASSLKSGRTSGRDTQYF. The CDR3 nucleotides are TGTGCCAGCAGCTTAAAGTCCGGGAGGACTAGCGGGAGAGATACGCAGTATTTT.

This chain links TRBV2 with TRBJ2-7, with TRBD1 matching 11 bases. CDR1 is SNHLY, CDR2 FYNNEI, per germline. Trimming took 6 bases from V and 6 from J; bases not matched to a gene: 1. The CDR3 totals 12 residues. In nucleotides, the CDR3 is TGTGCCAGCAGGGACAGGGGGCCCGAGCAGTACTTC. Protein: CASRDRGPEQYF.

V usage is TRBV6-5 and J usage is TRBJ1-5, with 10 nucleotides matching TRBD1. Unmatched junction bases numbered 7, after V lost 6 bases and J lost 5 bases. The CDR3 loop spans 15 amino acids. The germline CDR1 and CDR2 sequences are MNHEY and SVGAGI. CDR3 DNA sequence: TGTGCCAGCAGGGCCGGGACAGGGGACCATCAGCCCCAGCATTTT. Translation gives CASRAGTGDHQPQHF.

The chain carries TRBV18 and TRBJ2-1, with 8 bases identical to TRBD2. The ends lost 6 bases at V and 2 bases at J; junction bases unmatched: 9. The CDR3 sequence is 16 residues long. Germline V gene lookup returns CDR1 KGHSH and CDR2 LQKENI. The CDR3 region has the DNA TGTGCCAGCTCCCCCCCCGGCGGGGGGCCCTACAATGAGCAGTTCTTC. Protein product: CASSPPGGGPYNEQFF.

This chain connects TRBV9 to TRBJ2-1, with 14 bases that match TRBD2. The V gene end was trimmed by 4 bases and the J gene end by 3 bases; junction bases not matched to a gene: 9. Germline V CDR1 and CDR2: SGDLS, YYNGEE. The CDR3 is made up of 18 amino acids. CDR3 DNA sequence: TGTGCCAGCAGCCAAGGACTAGCGGGGGGTCGTGGCTACAATGAGCAGTTCTTC. Protein sequence: CASSQGLAGGRGYNEQFF.